A selection of T cell receptor beta chains follows, all from one sample in a study of T-cell reconstitution after alpha-beta-depleted transplantation in children. TCRdb independently ran MiXCR on the PCR reads; one entry per CDR3 protein. The sample has some 180,000 distinct CDR3 sequences; under 8.5% are singletons. This specimen was PBMCs, taken before TCRalphabeta/CD19-depleted stem cell transplant. The receptors originated from a boy aged 2 to 10 with acute lymphoblastic leukemia, due to receive a stem cell transplant. Both conserved end residues are part of each CDR3. A D gene is named only where the DNA matches it firmly. Not all rows give a size; the values are once, few, many and, for expanded clones, a class.

J | D | V | size | DNA | CDR3
TRBJ2-5 | TRBD2 | TRBV12-3/TRBV12-4 | - | TGTGCCAGCAGTGCCCGCGGGGGGGCCAGAGAGACCCAGTACTTC | CASSARGGARETQYF
TRBJ2-5 | - | TRBV5-4 | - | TGTGCCAGCAGCCTTGACTTGATCCCGGTTGGGGAGACCCAGTACTTC | CASSLDLIPVGETQYF
TRBJ2-5 | TRBD2 | TRBV12-3/TRBV12-4 | many | TGTGCCAGCAGTCCCTGGACTAGCGGGAGGTATGAAGAGACCCAGTACTTC | CASSPWTSGRYEETQYF
TRBJ2-7 | - | TRBV20-1 | many | TGCAGTGCTAGAGTTTTAGGGGGAGCAATATACGAGCAGTACTTC | CSARVLGGAIYEQYF
TRBJ2-1 | - | TRBV11-2 | few | TGTGCCAGCAGCCGGGTAAATGAGCAGTTCTTC | CASSRVNEQFF
TRBJ2-1 | - | TRBV5-1 | many | TGCGCCAGCAGCTTGGCCGGTAGAGGCAATGAGCAGTTCTTC | CASSLAGRGNEQFF
TRBJ1-5 | TRBD1 | TRBV28 | few | TGTGCCAGCAGTTTTAGGGGGCGCGGGAATCAGCCCCAGCATTTT | CASSFRGRGNQPQHF
TRBJ2-4 | - | TRBV6-6 | - | TGTGCCAGCAGTTACTCGAGGGGAGCGGAAAAAAACATTCAGTACTTC | CASSYSRGAEKNIQYF
TRBJ2-7 | - | TRBV7-2 | many | TGTGCCAGCAGCTCATCCCTAGCGTGGTCCTACGAGCAGTACTTC | CASSSSLAWSYEQYF
TRBJ1-2 | - | TRBV29-1 | - | TGCAGCGCCGACGAGGGATTCTCTGCGGGCTACACCTTC | CSADEGFSAGYTF
TRBJ2-2 | TRBD1 | TRBV5-1 | many | TGCGCCAGCATGGGGACAGGGGAGTTCGGGGAGCTGTTTTTT | CASMGTGEFGELFF
TRBJ2-1 | - | TRBV29-1 | few | TGCAGCGTTGAAGACGTTCATAGCTCCTACAATGAGCAGTTCTTC | CSVEDVHSSYNEQFF
TRBJ1-1 | - | TRBV6-1 | few | TGTGCCAGCAGTGAAAACAGTGAAGCTTTCTTT | CASSENSEAFF
TRBJ2-1 | - | TRBV4-2 | - | TGTGACAGCAGCCCCGGGCTCGACGGGACGCCGCAGGTCTTC | CDSSPGLDGTPQVF
TRBJ1-5 | - | TRBV11-2 | few | TGTGCCAGCAGCTTAGGGTACAGGAGCAATCAGCCCCAGCATTTT | CASSLGYRSNQPQHF
TRBJ2-5 | - | TRBV7-7 | few | TGTGCCAGCAGCTCCGGACTGGGAGAGACCCAGTACTTC | CASSSGLGETQYF
TRBJ1-5 | - | TRBV4-3 | few | TGCGCCAGCAGCCAAGAAGTCGACTTGGGGATTGGAGGCAATCAGCCCCAGCATTTT | CASSQEVDLGIGGNQPQHF
TRBJ2-5 | TRBD2 | TRBV12-3/TRBV12-4 | many | TGTGCCAGCAGTTTGATCCAGCGGGGGGGCCTACCAACCTTCGCCCGGGAGACCCAGTACTTC | CASSLIQRGGLPTFARETQYF
TRBJ1-6 | - | TRBV30 | many | TGTGCCTGGAGCGCCGGACGGCGGAATTCACCCCTCCACTTT | CAWSAGRRNSPLHF
TRBJ2-1 | - | TRBV25-1 | many | TGTGCCAGCAGTGACGGTGAAGAGCAGTTCTTC | CASSDGEEQFF
TRBJ2-1 | - | TRBV11-2 | many | TGTGCCAGCAGCTTAGATTCCTGGGCTAGCGACTACAATGAGCAGTTCTTC | CASSLDSWASDYNEQFF
TRBJ2-5 | TRBD1 | TRBV6-2/TRBV6-3 | - | TGTGCCAGCAGTTACTCCACGGACAGGGCCCTGTACCAAGAGACCCAGTACTTC | CASSYSTDRALYQETQYF
TRBJ2-7 | - | TRBV27 | many | TGTGCCAGCAGTTTATCCGGTCCGGTGGACGAGCAGTACTTC | CASSLSGPVDEQYF
TRBJ2-5 | - | TRBV3-1 | many | TGTGCCAGCAGCCAAGCGAACCAAGAGACCCAGTACTTC | CASSQANQETQYF
TRBJ2-7 | TRBD2 | TRBV7-2 | many | TGTGCCAGCAGCGCTCCGGGACTAGCATACGAGCAGTACTTC | CASSAPGLAYEQYF
TRBJ1-1 | TRBD1 | TRBV7-9 | many | TGTGCCAGCAGGCTTACTTCCGGGACAGGGGACGTGAACACTGAAGCTTTCTTT | CASRLTSGTGDVNTEAFF
TRBJ2-6 | - | TRBV5-5 | many | TGTGCCAGCAGCTTGCGCATCCTGGCCCAGGGGGCCAACGTCCTGACTTTC | CASSLRILAQGANVLTF
TRBJ1-1 | - | TRBV5-1 | many | TGCGCCAGCAGCTTGGTAGAGGGGGTGGAAGAAGCTTTCTTT | CASSLVEGVEEAFF
TRBJ2-1 | - | TRBV20-1 | many | TGCAGTGCTAGATTGGGGGCCCACAATGAGCAGTTCTTC | CSARLGAHNEQFF
TRBJ1-6 | - | TRBV27 | few | TGTGCCAGCAGTTTATTGCGGGGGAGGGATTCACCCCTCCACTTT | CASSLLRGRDSPLHF